These 6 T cell receptor beta chains came from one sample sequenced in a study of blood T cell repertoires in COVID-19. Method: immunoSEQ multiplex PCR; TCRdb's copy keeps in-frame clones and lacks some. In the table there are roughly 410,000 clones, over 75% of which are singletons. Sample: peripheral blood. These receptors were obtained from a woman aged 55-75 years with COVID-19, enrolled during active disease.

This clone was picked up a small number of times. The rearrangement uses TRBV19 and TRBJ1-2; D uncertain. CDR1 is LNHDA, CDR2 SQIVND, per germline (reference sequence). V was pared by 2 bases and J by 8 bases, with 9 bases between. The CDR3 is made up of 12 amino acids. The CDR3 protein is CASSIRDGGYTF. CDR3 nucleotide sequence: TGTGCCAGTAGTATACGAGACGGGGGCTACACCTTC. Using reference TRBV19 and TRBJ1-2 for the parts outside the CDR3, the full variable domain is DGGITQSPKYLFRKEGQNVTLSCEQNLNHDAMYWYRQDPGQGLRLIYYSQIVNDFQKGDIAEGYSVSREKKESFPLTVTSAQKNPTAFYLCASSIRDGGYTFGSGTRLTVV.

The CDR3 loop reads CASSLRQGRNTEAFF. In DNA form, the CDR3 reads TGTGCCAGCTCACTTCGACAGGGACGTAACACTGAAGCTTTCTTT. The chain carries TRBV18 and TRBJ1-1, with 7 bases lining up with TRBD1. The germline CDR1 and CDR2 sequences are KGHSH and LQKENI. The J segment lost 2 bases and the V segment lost 4 bases, leaving 7 bases of the junction unmatched. The CDR3 covers 15 residues.

The chain couples TRBV2 to TRBJ1-2; TRBD1 is a possible D gene (6 bases). Trimming removed 5 bases at V and 5 bases at J, with 12 bases between. The germline V gene has CDR1 SNHLY and CDR2 FYNNEI. CDR3 length equals 13 residues. The CDR3 here is CASSSDRSYGYTF. The CDR3 DNA reads as TGTGCCAGCAGTAGCGACAGGAGTTATGGCTACACCTTC.

The chain links TRBV7-6 to TRBJ2-3; D gene unclear. With 1 base removed from V and 2 bases from J, the gap between germline ends came to 10 bases. CDR1 SGHVS and CDR2 FNYEAQ come from the germline V gene. The CDR3 sequence is 15 residues long. CDR3 protein: CASSLGATNTDTQYF. CDR3 sequence (DNA): TGTGCCAGCAGCTTAGGTGCGACAAACACAGATACGCAGTATTTT.

This clone was recorded once. The gene calls are TRBV18 and TRBJ2-3, with D perhaps matching TRBD1 (6 bases). The CDR3 sequence is 15 residues long. Germline lookup yields CDR1 KGHSH and CDR2 LQKENI. V was clipped by 2 bases and J by 2 bases, with 11 bases between them. CDR3 region: CASSPITGNTDTQYF. CDR3 nucleotides: TGTGCCAGCTCACCAATCACAGGGAACACAGATACGCAGTATTTT. The full variable domain, in which reference TRBV18 and TRBJ2-3 provide the parts outside the CDR3, is NAGVMQNPRHLVRRRGQEARLRCSPMKGHSHVYWYRQLPEEGLKFMVYLQKENIIDESGMPKERFSAEFPKEGPSILRIQQVVRGDSAAYFCASSPITGNTDTQYFGPGTRLTVL.

The rearrangement joins TRBV2 to TRBJ2-5, with D perhaps TRBD2 (6 bases). In germline, CDR1 is SNHLY, CDR2 FYNNEI. V lost 3 bases, J lost 2 bases, and 16 bases lay in between. The CDR3 sequence is 16 residues long. In DNA, the CDR3 is TGTGCCAGCAGTGATTTACTTGGCGGGAATCAAGAGACCCAGTACTTC. Protein product: CASSDLLGGNQETQYF.